Here is one T cell receptor beta chain with its context. This record comes from a study of T cells in Graves' hyperthyroidism and ophthalmopathy. A 10 ml volume of fresh peripheral blood provided the PBMCs. Amplified TCR beta CDR3 regions came from RNA transcripts. Using the HTBI primer set, a first-round RT-PCR was run on the TCR CDR3. TCRdb called the multiplex PCR reads again in MiXCR, with one record for every CDR3 protein. The sample yields roughly 350,000 distinct CDR3 sequences, 14% seen once. The source of this sequence is a woman aged 25 to 39 with Graves' hyperthyroidism. Material: blood.

The CDR3 nucleotides are TGTGCCAGCAGTTTTTCCCCCATGGGACAGAGCTCCTACGAGCAGTACTTC. This codes for CASSFSPMGQSSYEQYF. This chain connects TRBV12-3 or TRBV12-4 to TRBJ2-7; 7 nucleotides align to TRBD1. V lost 3 bases, J lost 0 bases, and 11 bases stayed unmatched. The CDR3 length is 17 residues.